Shown below are 30 T cell receptor beta chains from a single sample sequenced in a study of blood T cell repertoires in COVID-19. TCRdb's table, derived via immunoSEQ multiplex PCR, lists solely in-frame clones and lacks some. Of fewer than 200,000 clones in the sample, around four fifths are singletons; the top ten hold 3.6%. The sequenced sample consisted of PBMCs or T cells enriched from blood (not recorded which). These receptors came from a woman in her 50s in a cohort exposed to, infected with or recovered from COVID-19 (not recorded which).

The chain combines TRBV11-3 with TRBJ2-3; D remains unclear. CDR3 length: 14 amino acids. The V gene lost 5 bases and the J gene lost 3 bases, with 12 bases spanning the gap. Germline V gene data show CDR1 as SGHNT and CDR2 as YENEEA. CDR3 region: CASSPGSKTDTQYF. The CDR3 coding sequence is TGTGCCAGCAGCCCCGGGTCTAAAACAGATACGCAGTATTTT.

The gene calls are TRBV2 and TRBJ2-7; TRBD1 is a possible D gene (6 bases). Germline CDR1 and CDR2: SNHLY and FYNNEI. This CDR3 is built from 15 residues. Trimming removed 8 bases from V and 0 bases from J, with 17 bases in between. DNA of the CDR3: TGTGCCAGCCTGGGAGACGGACAGAGCTCCTACGAGCAGTACTTC. Residues: CASLGDGQSSYEQYF.

The rearrangement links TRBV19 to TRBJ2-7; a possible D gene is TRBD2 (7 bases). The germline CDR1 and CDR2 sequences are LNHDA and SQIVND (reference sequence). The CDR3 runs to 16 residues. Between the trimmed V and J ends, which lost 6 bases and 3 bases, there was a span of 21 bases. The DNA for the CDR3 is TGTGCCAGTAGCATTACAGGGAGCGGGGCTTACTACGAGCAGTACTTC. Protein product: CASSITGSGAYYEQYF.

This clone was seen once. The chain recombines TRBV7-2 with TRBJ1-4, with D uncertain. The germline V gene has CDR1 SGHTA and CDR2 FQGNSA. The length of the CDR3 is 14 residues. V was shortened by 5 bases and J by 0 bases, with 7 bases between the two germline ends. Written as DNA, the CDR3 is TGTGCCAGCAGCGCGATTGCAACTAATGAAAAACTGTTTTTT. Its translation is CASSAIATNEKLFF.

The genes are TRBV3-1 (or the pseudogene TRBV3-2) and TRBJ2-1; tentatively, D is TRBD2 (5 bases). CDR1 and CDR2 from the germline V gene are LGHDT and YNNKEL (reference sequence). This CDR3 contains 15 residues. With 1 base removed from V and 2 bases from J, the gap between germline ends came to 9 bases. The CDR3 loop reads CASSQALATYNEQFF. CDR3 bases: TGTGCCAGCAGCCAAGCGCTAGCAACCTACAATGAGCAGTTCTTC.

CDR3 residues: CASSLSSYNSPLHF. In nucleotides, the CDR3 is TGTGCCAGCAGCTTGAGCTCCTATAATTCACCCCTCCACTTT. V and J are TRBV11-2 and TRBJ1-6; D not resolved. Germline assignment: CDR1 SGHAT and CDR2 FQNNGV. Trimming cost V 3 bases and J 0 bases, with 3 bases left between them. This CDR3 region has 14 residues.

The J gene is TRBJ2-2, the V gene TRBV5-6, with a weak D call TRBD1 (5 bases). CDR1 and CDR2 (germline): SGHDT, YYEEEE. The CDR3 loop spans 16 amino acids. Trimming pared 6 bases from V and 0 bases from J, leaving 15 bases between. The CDR3 here is CASIIQTDANTGELFF. CDR3 DNA sequence: TGTGCCAGCATCATTCAGACAGACGCGAACACCGGGGAGCTGTTTTTT.

The J gene is TRBJ2-2, the V gene TRBV7-9; tentative D call: TRBD1 (6 bases). Trimming left V 1 base short and J 2 bases short, with 11 bases between. CDR1 SEHNR and CDR2 FQNEAQ come from the germline V gene (reference sequence). The length of the CDR3 is 16 residues. The chain's CDR3 is CASSLVGADNTGELFF. CDR3 bases: TGTGCCAGCAGCTTAGTGGGGGCAGATAACACCGGGGAGCTGTTTTTT.

The gene calls are TRBV5-5 and TRBJ2-2; 10 bases match TRBD1. V lost 4 bases to trimming and J lost 4 bases; unmatched junction nucleotides: 13. Germline CDR1 SGHKS, CDR2 YYEKEE (reference sequence). CDR3 length: 18 amino acids. The CDR3 reads CASSAGTGDLSFTGELFF. The CDR3 DNA reads TGTGCCAGCAGCGCTGGGACAGGGGATCTTTCTTTCACCGGGGAGCTGTTTTTT.

The chain recombines TRBV7-3 with TRBJ2-1; 8 bases agree with TRBD1. CDR3 size: 16 residues. Trimming at V came to 5 bases and at J to 7 bases, leaving 13 bases not matched to a gene. The germline V gene encodes CDR1 SGHTA and CDR2 FQGTGA. For the CDR3, the DNA is TGTGCCAGCAGCCTTACCCCGCGGACAGGGAAAAATGAGCAGTTCTTC. Encoded protein: CASSLTPRTGKNEQFF.

This clone has more than one count but fewer than ten. The chain combines TRBV19 with TRBJ2-2; no definite D call. Germline assignment: CDR1 LNHDA and CDR2 SQIVND (reference sequence). V shed 5 bases and J shed 6 bases, with 7 bases lying between them. The CDR3 has 12 residues. CDR3 sequence reads: CASSPPSGELFF. CDR3 DNA: TGTGCCAGTAGTCCCCCGTCCGGGGAGCTGTTTTTT.

The rearrangement uses TRBV18 and TRBJ1-5; unclear D gene. The CDR3 contains 15 residues. The germline V and J ends were trimmed by 0 bases and 1 base, with 7 bases remaining between them. CDR1 is KGHSH and CDR2 is LQKENI in the germline V gene. The CDR3 nucleotides are TGTGCCAGCTCACCACCGGGCACGAGCAATCAGCCCCAGCATTTT. Translated, it gives CASSPPGTSNQPQHF.

This clone was recorded only once. The chain recombines TRBV20-1 with TRBJ2-1; D ambiguous. Trimming removed 3 bases at V and 2 bases at J, with 11 bases between. The CDR3 has 14 residues. Germline values: CDR1 DFQATT, CDR2 SNEGSKA (reference sequence). CDR3 region: CSASKLGTYNEQFF. The CDR3, as DNA: TGCAGTGCTAGTAAGTTGGGCACCTACAATGAGCAGTTCTTC.

The rearrangement links TRBV13 to TRBJ1-6, with TRBD1 identical over 9 bases. The CDR3 is 15 residues long. V shed 1 base and J 7 bases; nucleotides not matched to a gene: 2. Germline V CDR1 and CDR2: PRHDT, FYEKMQ (reference sequence). DNA for the CDR3: TGTGCCAGCAGCTTAGAGACAGGGGGGAATTCACCCCTCCACTTT. This gives the protein CASSLETGGNSPLHF.

This clone was observed a few times. V is TRBV5-1 and J is TRBJ1-2, with 8 bases that match TRBD1. The CDR3 is 12 amino acids. J lost 8 bases, V lost 4 bases, and 4 bases had no gene match. Germline V gene lookup returns CDR1 SGHRS and CDR2 YFSETQ. Here the CDR3 DNA reads TGCGCCAGCAGCCCGACAGGGGAAGGCTACACCTTC. Its protein is CASSPTGEGYTF.

The rearrangement uses TRBV2 and TRBJ2-7; D perhaps matches TRBD2 (6 bases). The germline CDR1 and CDR2 sequences are SNHLY and FYNNEI. This CDR3 has 12 residues. Trimming removed 8 bases at V and 3 bases at J, with 11 bases between. The CDR3 sequence is CASSGEVYEQYF. The CDR3 coding sequence is TGTGCCAGCTCGGGGGAAGTCTACGAGCAGTACTTC.

The chain combines TRBV5-4 with TRBJ2-4; weak D call: TRBD1 (5 bases). The CDR3 is 14 amino acids. In germline, CDR1 is SGHNT, CDR2 YYREEE (reference sequence). Between the trimmed V and J ends, which lost 1 base and 2 bases, there was a span of 7 bases. As DNA, the CDR3 is TGTGCCAGCAGCTTGCCAGGGACCAAAAACATTCAGTACTTC. Protein sequence: CASSLPGTKNIQYF.

The rearrangement uses TRBV12-3 or TRBV12-4 and TRBJ1-6; unclear D gene. Trimming left V 2 bases short and J 8 bases short, with 7 bases between. CDR3 length: 13 residues. CDR3 nucleotide sequence: TGTGCCAGCAGTTTAAACGGGGATTCACCCCTCCACTTT. Amino acids: CASSLNGDSPLHF.

This chain joins TRBV28 and TRBJ2-3, with TRBD1 matching over 9 bases. CDR1 and CDR2 (germline): MDHEN, SYDVKM. The CDR3 consists of 19 residues. V dropped 2 bases and J dropped 0; count of bases not matched to a gene: 12. In DNA form, the CDR3 reads TGTGCCAGCAGTTTAATGGGACAGGGATACTTTACTAGCACAGATACGCAGTATTTT. Translating gives CASSLMGQGYFTSTDTQYF.

This rearrangement joins TRBV6-4 to TRBJ2-6; tentative D call: TRBD1 (5 bases). Trimming took 10 bases from V and 0 from J, leaving 19 bases between them. This CDR3 comprises 17 residues. Germline-derived CDR1 and CDR2 are MRHNA and SNTAGT. Here the CDR3 reads CATRLGRADSGANVLTF. The CDR3 DNA sequence: TGTGCCACCCGGTTGGGCAGGGCTGACTCTGGGGCCAACGTCCTGACTTTC.

The J gene is TRBJ1-4, the V gene TRBV5-8, with 7 bases fitting TRBD1. Germline values: CDR1 SGHTS, CDR2 YDEGEE. J lost 0 bases, V lost 4 bases, and 9 bases had no gene match. This CDR3 has 17 amino acids. DNA of the CDR3: TGTGCCAGCAGCCTAGGGACAGACCCCGCAACTAATGAAAAACTGTTTTTT. Residues: CASSLGTDPATNEKLFF.

This rearrangement joins TRBV19 to TRBJ1-2, with a tentative D call TRBD1 (6 bases). Trimming took off 9 bases at V and 5 bases at J, with 19 bases between the two ends. CDR1 LNHDA and CDR2 SQIVND come from the germline V gene (reference sequence). The CDR3 totals 14 residues. The CDR3 sequence is CASQLQDREYGYTF. CDR3 nucleotides: TGTGCCAGCCAACTTCAGGACAGAGAGTATGGCTACACCTTC.

This sequence joins TRBV2 and TRBJ1-1, with D perhaps TRBD1 (5 bases). There are 13 residues in the CDR3. Germline assignment: CDR1 SNHLY and CDR2 FYNNEI. V was clipped by 4 bases and J by 5 bases, with 11 bases between them. Written as DNA, the CDR3 is TGTGCCAGCAGTGCTCAGGGTGGAACTGAAGCTTTCTTT. This translates into CASSAQGGTEAFF.

A single count supports this clone. The rearrangement uses TRBV7-8 and TRBJ2-1; the match to TRBD1 covers 8 bases. This CDR3 contains 13 residues. Per germline, CDR1 SGHVS and CDR2 FQNEAQ. Trimming at V came to 5 bases and at J to 8 bases, leaving 5 bases not matched to a gene. CDR3 sequence reads: CASSVDRGDEQFF. CDR3 nucleotides: TGTGCCAGCAGCGTTGACAGGGGCGATGAGCAGTTCTTC. The whole variable domain, filled in from reference TRBV7-8 and TRBJ2-1, reads GAGVSQSPRYKVAKRGQDVALRCDPISGHVSLFWYQQALGQGPEFLTYFQNEAQLDKSGLPSDRFFAERPEGSVSTLKIQRTQQEDSAVYLCASSVDRGDEQFFGPGTRLTVL.

The chain employs TRBV7-3 and TRBJ2-2; no definite D call. Germline V gives CDR1 SGHTA, CDR2 FQGTGA. V lost 0 bases and J 1 base, leaving 6 bases between the germline ends. The CDR3 loop spans 15 amino acids. The CDR3 DNA reads as TGTGCCAGCAGCTTAACGTATATGAACACCGGGGAGCTGTTTTTT. This gives the protein CASSLTYMNTGELFF.

This sequence joins TRBV5-6 and TRBJ1-3; 8 nucleotides match TRBD1. Germline CDR1 reads SGHDT; CDR2 reads YYEEEE. Trimming cost V 0 bases and J 4 bases; bases outside gene matches: 9. The CDR3 is 17 amino acids. CDR3 residues: CASSLGDGQGSGNTIYF. The CDR3 DNA follows: TGTGCCAGCAGCTTGGGGGACGGACAGGGCTCCGGAAACACCATATATTTT. The full variable domain, completed using reference TRBV5-6 and TRBJ1-3, is DAGVTQSPTHLIKTRGQQVTLRCSPKSGHDTVSWYQQALGQGPQFIFQYYEEEERQRGNFPDRFSGHQFPNYSSELNVNALLLGDSALYLCASSLGDGQGSGNTIYFGEGSWLTVV.

V is TRBV28 and J is TRBJ1-1, with a possible D match to TRBD1 (6 bases). This CDR3 spans 11 amino acids. Germline V gene sequence: CDR1 MDHEN, CDR2 SYDVKM. Trimming left V 7 bases short and J 5 bases short, with 8 bases between. The CDR3 region has the DNA TGTGCCAGCACAAGGGGGACTGAAGCTTTCTTT. Translated: CASTRGTEAFF.

The sample holds a few counts of this clone. The chain recombines TRBV18 with TRBJ2-2, with D unresolved. The CDR3 is 16 residues long. The germline V gene has CDR1 KGHSH and CDR2 LQKENI. Trimming left V 2 bases short and J 0 bases short, with 10 bases between. The DNA for the CDR3 is TGTGCCAGCTCACCAACCGAACAAGCGAACACCGGGGAGCTGTTTTTT. It yields the protein CASSPTEQANTGELFF. The variable domain in full, completed from reference TRBV18 and TRBJ2-2, reads NAGVMQNPRHLVRRRGQEARLRCSPMKGHSHVYWYRQLPEEGLKFMVYLQKENIIDESGMPKERFSAEFPKEGPSILRIQQVVRGDSAAYFCASSPTEQANTGELFFGEGSRLTVL.

This chain joins TRBV12-3 or TRBV12-4 and TRBJ2-3, with D uncertain. The CDR3 is 12 residues long. V lost 8 bases to trimming and J lost 2 bases, with 8 bases between them. The DNA of the CDR3 is TGTGCCAGCCAGCAGGTCACAGATACGCAGTATTTT. Its translation: CASQQVTDTQYF.

The V and J genes are TRBV5-1 and TRBJ2-5; 9 bases align to TRBD1. Germline V gives CDR1 SGHRS, CDR2 YFSETQ. The J segment lost 5 bases and the V segment lost 4 bases, leaving 9 bases of the junction unmatched. This CDR3 is 15 amino acids long. The CDR3 coding sequence is TGCGCCAGCAGCCTGGGGACAGGGAACGTGGAGACCCAGTACTTC. Protein: CASSLGTGNVETQYF.